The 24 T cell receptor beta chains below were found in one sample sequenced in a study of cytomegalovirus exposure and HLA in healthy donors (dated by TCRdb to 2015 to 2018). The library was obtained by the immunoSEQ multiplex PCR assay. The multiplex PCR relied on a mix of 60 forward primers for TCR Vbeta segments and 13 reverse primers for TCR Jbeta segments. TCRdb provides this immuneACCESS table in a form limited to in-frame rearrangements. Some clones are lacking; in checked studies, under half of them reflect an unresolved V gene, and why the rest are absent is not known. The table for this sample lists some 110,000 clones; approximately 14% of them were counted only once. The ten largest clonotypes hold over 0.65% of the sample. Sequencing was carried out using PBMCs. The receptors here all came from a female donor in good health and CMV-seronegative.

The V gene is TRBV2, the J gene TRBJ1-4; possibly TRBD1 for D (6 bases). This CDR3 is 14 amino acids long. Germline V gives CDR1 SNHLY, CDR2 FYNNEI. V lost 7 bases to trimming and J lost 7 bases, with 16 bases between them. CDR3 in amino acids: CASTAQGVGEKLFF. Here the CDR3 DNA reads TGTGCCAGCACCGCACAGGGAGTTGGTGAAAAACTGTTTTTT. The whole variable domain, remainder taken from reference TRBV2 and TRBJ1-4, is EPEVTQTPSHQVTQMGQEVILRCVPISNHLYFYWYRQILGQKVEFLVSFYNNEISEKSEIFDDQFSVERPDGSNFTLKIRSTKLEDSAMYFCASTAQGVGEKLFFGSGTQLSVL.

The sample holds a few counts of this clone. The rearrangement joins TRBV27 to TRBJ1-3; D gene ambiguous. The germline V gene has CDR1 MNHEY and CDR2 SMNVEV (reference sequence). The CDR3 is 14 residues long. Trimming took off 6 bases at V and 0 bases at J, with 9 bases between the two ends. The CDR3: CASRRSGSGNTIYF. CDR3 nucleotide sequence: TGTGCCAGCAGGCGCTCGGGCTCTGGAAACACCATATATTTT.

Here the CDR3 reads CASNPTGSRGGYTF. CDR3 DNA: TGTGCCAGCAACCCGACAGGGAGTAGAGGTGGCTACACCTTC. This rearrangement joins TRBV6-1 to TRBJ1-2; 7 nucleotides match TRBD1. Trimming at V came to 7 bases and at J to 7 bases, leaving 12 bases not matched to a gene. The CDR3 loop spans 14 amino acids. Germline CDR1 and CDR2: MNHNS and SASEGT.

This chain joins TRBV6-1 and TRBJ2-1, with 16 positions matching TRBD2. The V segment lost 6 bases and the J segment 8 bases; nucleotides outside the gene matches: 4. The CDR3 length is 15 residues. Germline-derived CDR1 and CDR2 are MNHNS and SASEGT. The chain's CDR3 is CASRAGTSGGDEQFF. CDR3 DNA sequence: TGTGCCAGCAGAGCCGGGACTAGCGGGGGGGATGAGCAGTTCTTC.

The chain's CDR3 is CASSVEGVANSPLHF. In DNA form, the CDR3 reads TGTGCCAGCAGCGTAGAAGGGGTCGCTAATTCACCCCTCCACTTT. The chain combines TRBV9 with TRBJ1-6; a weak D match, TRBD1 (5 bases). Deletions cut 0 bases from V and 6 bases from J, with 10 bases between. The CDR3 is 15 residues long. CDR1 is SGDLS and CDR2 is YYNGEE in the germline V gene.

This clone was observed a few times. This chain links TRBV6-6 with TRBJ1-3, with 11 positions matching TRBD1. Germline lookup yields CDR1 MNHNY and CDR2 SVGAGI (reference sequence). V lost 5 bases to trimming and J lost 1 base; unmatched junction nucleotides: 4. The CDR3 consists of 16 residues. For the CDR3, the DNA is TGTGCCAGCAGTGCCGGGACAGGGGGTTCTGGAAACACCATATATTTT. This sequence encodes CASSAGTGGSGNTIYF.

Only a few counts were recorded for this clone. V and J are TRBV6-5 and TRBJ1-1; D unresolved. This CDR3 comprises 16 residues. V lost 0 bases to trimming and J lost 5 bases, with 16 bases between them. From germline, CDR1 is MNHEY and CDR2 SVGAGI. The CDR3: CASSYSMRSEITEAFF. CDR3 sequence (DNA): TGTGCCAGCAGTTACTCGATGAGGTCGGAGATTACTGAAGCTTTCTTT.

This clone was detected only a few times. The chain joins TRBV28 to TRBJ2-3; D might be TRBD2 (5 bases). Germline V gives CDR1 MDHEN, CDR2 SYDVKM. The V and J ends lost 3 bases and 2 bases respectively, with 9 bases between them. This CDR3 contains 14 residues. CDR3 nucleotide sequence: TGTGCCAGCAGTTTCACGGGAAACACAGATACGCAGTATTTT. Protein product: CASSFTGNTDTQYF. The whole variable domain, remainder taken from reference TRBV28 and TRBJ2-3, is DVKVTQSSRYLVKRTGEKVFLECVQDMDHENMFWYRQDPGLGLRLIYFSYDVKMKEKGDIPEGYSVSREKKERFSLILESASTNQTSMYLCASSFTGNTDTQYFGPGTRLTVL.

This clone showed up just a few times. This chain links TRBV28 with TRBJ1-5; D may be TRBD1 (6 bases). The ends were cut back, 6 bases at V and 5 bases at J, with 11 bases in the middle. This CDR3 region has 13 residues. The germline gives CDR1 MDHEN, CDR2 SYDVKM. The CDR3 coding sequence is TGTGCCAGCAGGCCGACAGGATATCAGCCCCAGCATTTT. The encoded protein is CASRPTGYQPQHF.

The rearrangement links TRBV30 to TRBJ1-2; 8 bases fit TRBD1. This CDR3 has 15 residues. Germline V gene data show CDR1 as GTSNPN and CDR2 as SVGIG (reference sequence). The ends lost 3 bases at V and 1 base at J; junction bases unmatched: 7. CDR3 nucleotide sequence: TGTGCCTGGAGGTACGGGACAGGACTTAACTATGGCTACACCTTC. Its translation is CAWRYGTGLNYGYTF.

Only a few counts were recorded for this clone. CDR3 nucleotide sequence: TGTGCCAGCAGCGAAAGCGGGAGGGCCATCCGCGAGCAGTACTTC. Translating gives CASSESGRAIREQYF. V is TRBV7-6 and J is TRBJ2-7, with 10 bases that match TRBD2. The CDR3 has 15 residues. J was trimmed by 6 bases and V by 5 bases; bases with no gene match: 10. The V gene's germline CDR1 is SGHVS and CDR2 FNYEAQ. Based on the CDR3 plus reference TRBV7-6 and TRBJ2-7, the full variable domain is GAGVSQSPRYKVTKRGQDVALRCDPISGHVSLYWYRQALGQGPEFLTYFNYEAQQDKSGLPNDRFSAERPEGSISTLTIQRTEQRDSAMYRCASSESGRAIREQYFGPGTRLTVT.

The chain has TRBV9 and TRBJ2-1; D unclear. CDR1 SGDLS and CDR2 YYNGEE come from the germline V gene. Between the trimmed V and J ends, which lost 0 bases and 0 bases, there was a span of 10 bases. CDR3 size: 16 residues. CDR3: CASSVVENSSYNEQFF. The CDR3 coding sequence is TGTGCCAGCAGCGTAGTTGAAAATAGCTCCTACAATGAGCAGTTCTTC.

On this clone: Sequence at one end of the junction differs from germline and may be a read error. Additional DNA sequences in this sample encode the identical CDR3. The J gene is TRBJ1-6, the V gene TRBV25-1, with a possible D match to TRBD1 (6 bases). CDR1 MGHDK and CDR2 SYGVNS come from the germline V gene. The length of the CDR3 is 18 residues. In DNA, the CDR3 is TGTGCCAGCAGTGAATATACGGCAGGGGATCGCTATAATTCCCCCCTCCACTTT. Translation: CASSEYTAGDRYNSPLHF.

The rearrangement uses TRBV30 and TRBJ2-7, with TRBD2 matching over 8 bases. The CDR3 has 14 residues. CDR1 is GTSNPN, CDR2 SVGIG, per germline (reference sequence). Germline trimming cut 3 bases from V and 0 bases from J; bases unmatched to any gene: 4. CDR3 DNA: TGTGCCTGGAGAAATAGCGGGGACTCCTACGAGCAGTACTTC. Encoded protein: CAWRNSGDSYEQYF.

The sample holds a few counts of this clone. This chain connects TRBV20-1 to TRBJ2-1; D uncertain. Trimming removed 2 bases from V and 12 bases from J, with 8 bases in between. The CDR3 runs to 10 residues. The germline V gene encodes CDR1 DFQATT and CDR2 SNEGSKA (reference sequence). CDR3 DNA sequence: TGCAGTGCTAGAAGCGAGCTGCAGTTCTTC. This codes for CSARSELQFF.

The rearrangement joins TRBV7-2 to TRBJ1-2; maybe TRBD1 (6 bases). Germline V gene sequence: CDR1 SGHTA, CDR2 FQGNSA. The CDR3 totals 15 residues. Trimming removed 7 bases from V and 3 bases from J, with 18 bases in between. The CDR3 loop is CASTHRAGEYYGYTF. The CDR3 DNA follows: TGTGCCAGCACCCACCGGGCAGGGGAGTACTATGGCTACACCTTC. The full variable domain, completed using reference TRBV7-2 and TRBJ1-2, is GAGVSQSPSNKVTEKGKDVELRCDPISGHTALYWYRQSLGQGLEFLIYFQGNSAPDKSGLPSDRFSAERTGGSVSTLTIQRTQQEDSAVYLCASTHRAGEYYGYTFGSGTRLTVV.

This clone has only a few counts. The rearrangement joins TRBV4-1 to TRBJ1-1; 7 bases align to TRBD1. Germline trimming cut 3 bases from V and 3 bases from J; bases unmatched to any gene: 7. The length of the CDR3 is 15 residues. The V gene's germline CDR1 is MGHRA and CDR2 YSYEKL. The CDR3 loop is CASSQSGQYHTEAFF. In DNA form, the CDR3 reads TGCGCCAGCAGCCAGTCGGGACAGTATCACACTGAAGCTTTCTTT.

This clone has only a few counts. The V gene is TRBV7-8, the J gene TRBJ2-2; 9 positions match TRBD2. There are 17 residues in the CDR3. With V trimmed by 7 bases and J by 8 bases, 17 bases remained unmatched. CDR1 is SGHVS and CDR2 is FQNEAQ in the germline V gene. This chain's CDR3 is CASTSLETSGLGGELFF. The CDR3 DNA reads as TGTGCCAGCACCTCCTTAGAGACTAGCGGCCTAGGGGGGGAGCTGTTTTTT.

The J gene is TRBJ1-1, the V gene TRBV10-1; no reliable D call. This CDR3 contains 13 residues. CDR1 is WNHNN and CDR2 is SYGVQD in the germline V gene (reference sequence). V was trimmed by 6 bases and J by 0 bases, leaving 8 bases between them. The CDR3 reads CASRLRLNTEAFF. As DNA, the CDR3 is TGCGCCAGCAGATTGCGTTTGAACACTGAAGCTTTCTTT.

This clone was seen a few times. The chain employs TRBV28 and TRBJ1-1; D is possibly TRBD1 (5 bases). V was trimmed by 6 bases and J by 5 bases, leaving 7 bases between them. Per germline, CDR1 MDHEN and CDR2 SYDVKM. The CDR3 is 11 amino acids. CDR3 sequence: CASREGTEAFF. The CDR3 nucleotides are TGTGCCAGCAGGGAGGGGACTGAAGCTTTCTTT.

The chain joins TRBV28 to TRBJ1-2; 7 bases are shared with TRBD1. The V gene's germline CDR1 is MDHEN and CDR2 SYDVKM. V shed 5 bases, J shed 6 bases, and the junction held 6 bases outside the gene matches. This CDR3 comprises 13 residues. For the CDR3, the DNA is TGTGCCAGCAGTCCGGACAGGCTCGATGGCTACACCTTC. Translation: CASSPDRLDGYTF.

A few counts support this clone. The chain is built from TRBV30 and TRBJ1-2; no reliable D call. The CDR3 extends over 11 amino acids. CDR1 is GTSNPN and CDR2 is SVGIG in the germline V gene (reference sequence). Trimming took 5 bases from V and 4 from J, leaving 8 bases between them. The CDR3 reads CAWGDVYGYTF. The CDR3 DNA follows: TGTGCCTGGGGAGACGTCTATGGCTACACCTTC.

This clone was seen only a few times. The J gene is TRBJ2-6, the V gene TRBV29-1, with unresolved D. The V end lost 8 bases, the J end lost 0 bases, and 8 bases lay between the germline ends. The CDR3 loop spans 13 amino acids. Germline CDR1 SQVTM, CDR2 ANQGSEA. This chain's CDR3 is CSITASGANVLTF. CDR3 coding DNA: TGCAGCATAACAGCCTCTGGGGCCAACGTCCTGACTTTC.

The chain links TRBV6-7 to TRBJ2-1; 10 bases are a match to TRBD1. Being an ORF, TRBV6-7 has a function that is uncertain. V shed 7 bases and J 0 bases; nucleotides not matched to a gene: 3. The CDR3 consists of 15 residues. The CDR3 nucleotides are TGTGCCAGCAAGGACAGGGGGTTCTCCTACAATGAGCAGTTCTTC. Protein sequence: CASKDRGFSYNEQFF.